This T cell receptor beta chain derives from a study of cytomegalovirus exposure and HLA in healthy donors (dated by TCRdb to the late 2010s). About the full investigation: In an earlier analysis of 550 to 750 of the donors, 276 Gb of sequence data and 117 million unique TCR beta sequences from about 179 million T cells were reported. Using immunosequencing, the study profiled T cell repertoires from around 670 subjects and related those repertoires to cytomegalovirus serostatus. Rather than using new phenotypic data, the later analysis identified candidate immune exposures from TCR beta sequences and from how often those sequences occurred across donors. Several DR-DQ haplotypes were treated as single units for association and clustering because of strong linkage in the cohort. The study was designed to test whether signatures of past pathogen exposure could be identified by cataloging public T cell receptors. A separate validation cohort of roughly 130 different subjects was used in addition to the 666-subject first cohort. Alongside the repertoire data, information on donor age, sex, ethnicity and CMV serostatus was compiled. The genetic ancestry cluster associated with self-reported Caucasian donors included about four fifths of the roughly 410 genotyped donors. To decide whether each TCR beta V gene segment behaved as functional or pseudogenic, an earlier analysis of some 580 of the donors relied on high-throughput TCR beta sequencing. Typing coverage differed by locus: A, B, C, DRB1 and DQB1 were typed in roughly 629-640 donors, DQA1 in approximately 520, DPA1 in some 610, and DPB1 in about 450. In a later analysis, previously published TCR beta repertoires from hundreds of donors were re-analyzed and high-resolution HLA genotyping was added so that TCR occurrence patterns could be studied. Among about 360 genotyped donors of the cohort, an average of 235,054 unique TCR beta nucleotide sequences were sequenced per donor, around 20% of them non-productive. HLA typing covered class I and class II loci at four-digit resolution. Every repertoire in the discovery cohort had been generated on one and the same sequencing platform. Roughly 300 gigabases of sequencing data and 75 million to 85 million unique TCR sequences made up an early release that covered several hundred HLA-typed donors. The study combined high-throughput TCR immunosequencing, statistical association of individual TCRs with disease status, and machine learning to predict cytomegalovirus infection status. In a later genetic analysis, genome-wide SNP genotypes for about three fifths of the roughly 670 donors were used, and that subset was treated as a discovery cohort.

For this chain, trimming is 3 bases at the V end and 8 bases at the J end, and the number of junction bases without a gene match is 10. The germline V gene supplies CDR1 MDHEN and CDR2 SYDVKM. Taken from cysteine to phenylalanine, the CDR3 has 15 residues. Here the CDR3 DNA is all that survives: 45 bases in frame from base 1. As for this clone: There is no known antigen for this receptor. No per-base quality is available; no much larger clone lies one base away.

The method behind the library was the immunoSEQ multiplex PCR assay. A mixture of 60 forward primers for TCR Vbeta segments and 13 reverse primers for TCR Jbeta segments was used in the multiplex PCR. Amplification of the CDR3 region of rearranged TCR beta genes was performed with a multiplex PCR assay on genomic DNA. The amplified TCR beta libraries were sequenced on the Illumina HiSeq System as 87-base-pair reads. On the authors' methods: A later analysis counted some 80 million unique TCR beta chains across the 650 to 700 repertoires, and 9.5 million to 11 million of these chains were shared by at least two donors. A nearest-neighbor algorithm error-corrected the raw reads and collapsed the reads into unique sequences, merging closely related sequences to remove PCR and sequencing errors. V, D and J gene segments were assigned by aligning CDR3 sequences to IMGT reference sequences. For a sequence to be retained, a match of at least six nucleotides was required to both a V gene segment and a J gene segment. A rearrangement counted as productive if the CDR3 had no stop codons and remained in frame with V and J, and every other rearrangement counted as non-productive. CDR3 was defined according to IMGT convention as the region running from the second conserved V-encoded cysteine to the conserved J-encoded phenylalanine. Sequences without an unambiguous match to a single V gene segment were excluded from the earlier analysis of 587 of the donors. An earlier analysis of a few hundred of the donors classified V segments as functional when productive rearrangements were above 56.7% and as segregating when the standard deviation between donors was above 5%. A statistical classification framework was developed to diagnose cytomegalovirus status using the catalog of TCR beta chain sequences. In a later analysis, V and J genes were assigned by comparing TCR nucleotide sequences against IMGT/GENE-DB human TR gene sequences. The TCRdist pipeline was used in a later analysis to assign CDR3 sequences and most-parsimonious VDJ recombination scenarios. In a later analysis, every TCR beta chain was defined by the combination of its CDR3 amino acid sequence and its V-gene family, and reads without a unique V-gene family were dropped. In a later analysis, 450 to 600 highly shared, low-generation-probability nucleotide sequences were removed to address suspected cross-contamination and a sequencing artifact. A later analysis calculated a clonal expansion index for each public chain from normalized within-repertoire ranks of inferred template counts. In a later analysis, generation probabilities were computed using a VDJ recombination model fitted to out-of-frame rearrangements, and the results were checked against IGoR. In a later analysis, hypergeometric tests were used to score TCR-TCR, TCR-HLA and TCR-CMV co-occurrence, with a repertoire-size bias correction applied to TCR pairs. False discovery rates were estimated in a later analysis by permuting HLA or CMV assignments 20 times. In a later analysis, co-occurring TCRs were grouped with DBSCAN, and TCRdist sequence similarity was added when clustering was performed within HLA-allele-positive subsets. Repertoires with fewer than 30,000 or more than 120,000 public chains, plus five repertoires with anomalous nucleotide sharing, were excluded from co-occurrence clustering. TCRdb took over this immuneACCESS table, retaining in-frame rearrangements with V and J assigned. Such tables are incomplete; in checked studies, under half of the missing clones stem from an unresolved V gene, and the remainder is unexplained. D and trimming come from the DNA, and the V and J calls and clone size come from that table. A total of 300,000 or so clones appear in this sample, approximately 85% of them only once. Of the sample, 1.5% to 2.5% is held by the ten largest clones.

The cohort comprised fewer than 750 healthy bone marrow donors. At the time of sampling, every cohort member was nominally healthy, though immune exposures that went unrecorded were likely present. The donor was CMV seropositive and was included in the group of 270 or so seropositive cohort members. Every donor gave a peripheral blood sample, and the peripheral blood mononuclear cells from that sample were used for TCR beta sequencing. The Qiagen DNeasy Blood Extraction Kit was used to extract genomic DNA from the blood cell samples. What the work shows at the level of the full study, not this receptor alone: According to a later analysis, most CMV-associated TCR beta chains appeared to be HLA-restricted, and the HLA associations seemed to be driven largely by CMV exposure. Because some donors lacked HLA typing at each locus, the association tests relied only on the typed subset. In a later analysis, the rate of TCR association differed among HLA loci, with DRB1 alleles having the most associated TCRs and HLA-C alleles having the fewest. While some public TCRs were present in many individuals, most TCR sequences turned up only very rarely across donors. The classifier was reported to diagnose cytomegalovirus status with high specificity and sensitivity in both the original and validation cohorts. Roughly uniform sequencing depth across donors was assumed in presence/absence analyses, although this assumption may not hold. Only TCR beta chains were sequenced in this cohort, and the absence of alpha or paired-chain data limited detectable features. The authors suggested that the approach could potentially be generalized to other disease states and immunological phenotypes. The study listed 170 or so TCR beta chains as associated with cytomegalovirus. A later analysis found that HLA-associated TCR beta chains were more clonally expanded and had lower generation probabilities than equally common non-associated chains. V-gene and J-gene trimming of TCR beta chains was associated with a missense DCLRE1C variant in a later genetic analysis, and the association was replicated in an independent cohort. When HLA alleles, especially DR and DQ, strongly co-occurred, TCR associations were difficult to assign to individual alleles. A cluster of highly shared sequence variants was judged likely to represent a technical artifact of the sequencing pipeline. A later genetic analysis reported fewer N-insertions in productive TCRs among donors in an Asian-associated ancestry cluster than the roughly 650-donor mean. In an earlier analysis of several hundred of the donors, most TCR beta V segments were observed in productive rearrangements about 90% or about 30% of the time, broadly matching IMGT annotations. According to a later analysis, parvovirus B19, influenza, CMV and Epstein-Barr virus appeared linked to several top co-occurrence clusters. Some IMGT-functional V segments, including TRBV6-2 and TRBV6-3, could not be told apart with the 87-base-pair reads, so those segments were excluded. Linkage disequilibrium might explain the correlated functional status among segregating V segments, but an unknown experimental factor could not be ruled out. A few of the identified cytomegalovirus-associated TCR beta chains were confirmed in vitro to be specific for cytomegalovirus antigens. The earlier analysis of 587 of the donors excluded approximately 15 rarely observed V segments, including chromosome 9 orphons, because counts were too low. A further reported finding was that TCR beta sequences accurately predicted the HLA-A and HLA-B alleles for most subjects in the first cohort. At a false discovery rate of 0.05, a later analysis linked some 18,000 TCR beta sequences to specific HLA alleles. The only immune exposure information available for the cohort was CMV serostatus.

Specimen: PBMCs. This receptor was identified in a woman aged 35 to 49 in good health and CMV-seropositive. The V and J segments used are TRBV28 and TRBJ2-4; 7 junctional bases match TRBD1. The CDR3 sequence is CASSFVGAQGDIQYF. The nucleotides read TGTGCCAGCAGTTTTGTAGGGGCCCAGGGGGACATTCAGTACTTC.